The 9 T cell receptor beta chains given below trace back to one sample, sequenced in a study of blood T cells in healthy people across ages (dated by TCRdb to the mid-2010s). Receptors were amplified or captured by 5' RACE. The run used an Illumina HiSeq 2500. The second PCR ran for about 6 to 11 cycles and used a J-beta primer mix along with a sample-barcoded 5' primer. Through fastp at Q25 and MiXCR, TCRdb rebuilt clones from the public reads, retaining in-frame beta chains. Rows are unified per CDR3 protein, each entry keeping the most common DNA and genes. The sample table contains some 760,000 distinct CDR3 sequences; only one count was recorded for 20% to 25% of them. The biggest ten clones account for around 9.2% of the sample. The same data also went into a second study, on T cells of mothers and their children.

Sequencing was done on a sample of blood. The source of these receptors is a boy aged 10-17 years in good health.

This chain connects TRBV7-9 to TRBJ2-1; 8 bases line up with TRBD1. The DNA end is a closer match to TRBJ2-7, so the J assignment may be wrong. The CDR3 has 14 amino acids. The germline V gene has CDR1 SEHNR and CDR2 FQNEAQ (reference sequence). CDR3 region: CASSLHQGAEEQYF. The DNA for the CDR3 is TGTGCCAGCAGCTTACATCAGGGGGCGGAAGAGCAGTACTTC.

The count of this clonotype is one. The V gene is TRBV2, the J gene TRBJ1-2; a possible D gene is TRBD1 (5 bases). The CDR3 is 13 amino acids. V dropped 1 base and J dropped 6 bases, with 9 bases sitting between them. Germline V gene data show CDR1 as SNHLY and CDR2 as FYNNEI. The CDR3 here is CASSEELGHGYTF. The CDR3 DNA sequence: TGTGCCAGCAGTGAAGAGTTGGGGCATGGCTACACCTTC.

This clonotype was seen a handful of times. The J gene is TRBJ2-3, the V gene TRBV18; D remains ambiguous. The CDR3 runs to 14 residues. The germline V and J ends were trimmed by 6 bases and 0 bases, with 10 bases remaining between them. Germline V CDR1 and CDR2: KGHSH, LQKENI. The DNA of the CDR3 is TGTGCCAGCTCCGGACGACAAAGCACAGATACGCAGTATTTT. This codes for CASSGRQSTDTQYF. The full variable domain, with the rest looked up from reference TRBV18 and TRBJ2-3, is NAGVMQNPRHLVRRRGQEARLRCSPMKGHSHVYWYRQLPEEGLKFMVYLQKENIIDESGMPKERFSAEFPKEGPSILRIQQVVRGDSAAYFCASSGRQSTDTQYFGPGTRLTVL.

This clonotype came up many times. V and J are TRBV28 and TRBJ1-5; D is perhaps TRBD1 (6 bases). The V gene lost 6 bases and the J gene lost 9 bases, with 15 bases spanning the gap. Germline loops: CDR1 MDHEN, CDR2 SYDVKM. The CDR3 has 13 residues. CDR3: CASSGTPPGPQHF. DNA for the CDR3: TGTGCCAGCAGCGGGACACCGCCTGGGCCCCAGCATTTT.

This clonotype was seen many times. The rearrangement links TRBV7-3 to TRBJ2-7; TRBD2 might be the D (7 bases). This CDR3 has 13 residues. Deletions cut 0 bases from V and 5 bases from J, with 8 bases between. CDR1 is SGHTA and CDR2 is FQGTGA in the germline V gene. CDR3 coding DNA: TGTGCCAGCAGCTTAACAGGGGGGGACGAGCAGTACTTC. It specifies CASSLTGGDEQYF.

A remark on this clonotype: Sequence at one end of the junction differs from germline and may be a read error. The rearrangement links TRBV7-2 to TRBJ2-7, with a possible D match to TRBD1 (7 bases). This CDR3 region has 16 residues. Germline CDR1 reads SGHTA; CDR2 reads FQGNSA. CDR3 loop: CVSSLAPGGGPDEQYF. CDR3 sequence (DNA): TGTGTCAGCAGCTTAGCCCCCGGAGGGGGCCCCGACGAGCAGTACTTC.

This clonotype was recorded a few times. This chain uses TRBV11-2 with TRBJ2-5; TRBD2 matches 13 bases. The V segment lost 5 bases and the J segment 3 bases; nucleotides outside the gene matches: 12. Per germline, CDR1 SGHAT and CDR2 FQNNGV. This CDR3 has 18 amino acids. CDR3 sequence: CASSLRLGLAGEKETQYF. Here the CDR3 DNA reads TGTGCCAGCAGCCTTAGATTAGGACTAGCGGGAGAGAAAGAGACCCAGTACTTC.

This chain joins TRBV12-3 or TRBV12-4 and TRBJ2-4; 10 nucleotides match TRBD2. The ends lost 5 bases at V and 7 bases at J; junction bases unmatched: 8. This CDR3 contains 15 residues. Here the CDR3 DNA reads TGTGCCAGCAGTCCGGGGCTAGCGGGAGTCAACATTCAGTACTTC. It specifies CASSPGLAGVNIQYF.

The table lists this clonotype with a few counts. The V call is TRBV5-1, the J call TRBJ1-1, with D tentatively TRBD1 (6 bases). Germline CDR1 and CDR2: SGHRS and YFSETQ. The CDR3 is made up of 14 amino acids. The germline V and J ends were trimmed by 4 bases and 4 bases, with 14 bases remaining between them. The CDR3 sequence: CASSEGVSRTEAFF. The CDR3, as DNA: TGCGCCAGCAGCGAGGGGGTATCGCGCACTGAAGCTTTCTTT.